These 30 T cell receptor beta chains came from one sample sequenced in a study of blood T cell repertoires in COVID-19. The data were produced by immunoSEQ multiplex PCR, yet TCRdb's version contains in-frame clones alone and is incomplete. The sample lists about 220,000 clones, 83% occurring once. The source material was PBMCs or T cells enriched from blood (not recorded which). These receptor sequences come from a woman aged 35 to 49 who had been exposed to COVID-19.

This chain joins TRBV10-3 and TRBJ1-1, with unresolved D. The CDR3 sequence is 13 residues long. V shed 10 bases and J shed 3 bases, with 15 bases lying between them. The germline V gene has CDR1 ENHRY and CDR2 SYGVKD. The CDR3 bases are TGTGCCACCCGCACAGTCGTGGACACTGAAGCTTTCTTT. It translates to CATRTVVDTEAFF.

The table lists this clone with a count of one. In nucleotides, the CDR3 is TGTGCCAGCAGCTCACGGGGGGCAACTAATGAAAAACTGTTTTTT. Protein sequence: CASSSRGATNEKLFF. The J gene is TRBJ1-4, the V gene TRBV7-2; tentatively, D is TRBD1 (5 bases). The CDR3 runs 15 residues. V shed 4 bases and J shed 0 bases, with 9 bases lying between them. Germline V gene data show CDR1 as SGHTA and CDR2 as FQGNSA.

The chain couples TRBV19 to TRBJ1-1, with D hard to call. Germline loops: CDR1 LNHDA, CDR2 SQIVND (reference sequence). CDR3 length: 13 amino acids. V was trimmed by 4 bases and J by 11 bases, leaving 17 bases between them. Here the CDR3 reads CASSNHREQEAFF. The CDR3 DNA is TGTGCCAGTAGTAATCACCGGGAGCAAGAGGCTTTCTTT.

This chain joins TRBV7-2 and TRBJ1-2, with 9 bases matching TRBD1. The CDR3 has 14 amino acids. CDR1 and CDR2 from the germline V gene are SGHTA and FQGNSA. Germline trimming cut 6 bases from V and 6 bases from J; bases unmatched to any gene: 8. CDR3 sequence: CASSTGTGFDGYTF. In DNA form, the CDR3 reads TGTGCCAGCAGTACCGGGACAGGGTTTGATGGCTACACCTTC.

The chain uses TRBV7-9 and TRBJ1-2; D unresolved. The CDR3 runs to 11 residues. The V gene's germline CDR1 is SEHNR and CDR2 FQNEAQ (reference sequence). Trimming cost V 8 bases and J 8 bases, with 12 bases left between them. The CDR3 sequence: CASRGLGGYTF. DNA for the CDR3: TGTGCCAGCCGAGGGCTTGGGGGCTACACCTTC. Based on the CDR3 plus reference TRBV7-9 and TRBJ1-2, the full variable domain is DTGVSQNPRHKITKRGQNVTFRCDPISEHNRLYWYRQTLGQGPEFLTYFQNEAQLEKSRLLSDRFSAERPKGSFSTLEIQRTEQGDSAMYLCASRGLGGYTFGSGTRLTVV.

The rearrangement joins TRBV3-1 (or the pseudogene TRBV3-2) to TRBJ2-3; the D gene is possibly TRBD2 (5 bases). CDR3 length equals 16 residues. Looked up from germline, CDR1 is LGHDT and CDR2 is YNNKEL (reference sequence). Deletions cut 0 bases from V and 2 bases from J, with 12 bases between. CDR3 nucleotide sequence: TGTGCCAGCAGCCAAGAGCATACAGCGGTCACAGATACGCAGTATTTT. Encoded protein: CASSQEHTAVTDTQYF.

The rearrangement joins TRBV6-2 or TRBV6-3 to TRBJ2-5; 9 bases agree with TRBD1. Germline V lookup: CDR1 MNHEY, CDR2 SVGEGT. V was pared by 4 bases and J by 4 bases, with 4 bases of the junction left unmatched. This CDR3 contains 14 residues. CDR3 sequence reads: CASSSKTGGETQYF. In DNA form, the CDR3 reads TGTGCCAGCAGTTCCAAGACAGGGGGAGAGACCCAGTACTTC.

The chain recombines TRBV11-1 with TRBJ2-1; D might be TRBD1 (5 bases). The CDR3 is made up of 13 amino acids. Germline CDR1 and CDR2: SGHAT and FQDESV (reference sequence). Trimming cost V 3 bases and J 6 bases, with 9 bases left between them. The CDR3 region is CASSLDTVNEQFF. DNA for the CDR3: TGTGCCAGCAGCTTGGACACTGTCAATGAGCAGTTCTTC.

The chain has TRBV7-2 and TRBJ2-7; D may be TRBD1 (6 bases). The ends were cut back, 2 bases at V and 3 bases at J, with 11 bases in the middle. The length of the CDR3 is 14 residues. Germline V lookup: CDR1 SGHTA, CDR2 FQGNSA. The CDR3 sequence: CASSLQGGFYEQYF. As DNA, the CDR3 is TGTGCCAGCAGCTTACAAGGGGGTTTCTACGAGCAGTACTTC.

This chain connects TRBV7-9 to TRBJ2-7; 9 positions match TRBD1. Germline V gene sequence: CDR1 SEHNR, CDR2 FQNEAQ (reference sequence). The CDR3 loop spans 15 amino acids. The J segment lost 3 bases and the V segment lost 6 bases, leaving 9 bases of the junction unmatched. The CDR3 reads CASRMLGQGNYEQYF. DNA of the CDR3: TGTGCCAGCAGAATGTTGGGACAGGGTAACTACGAGCAGTACTTC. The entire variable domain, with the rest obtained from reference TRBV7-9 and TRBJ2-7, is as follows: DTGVSQNPRHKITKRGQNVTFRCDPISEHNRLYWYRQTLGQGPEFLTYFQNEAQLEKSRLLSDRFSAERPKGSFSTLEIQRTEQGDSAMYLCASRMLGQGNYEQYFGPGTRLTVT.

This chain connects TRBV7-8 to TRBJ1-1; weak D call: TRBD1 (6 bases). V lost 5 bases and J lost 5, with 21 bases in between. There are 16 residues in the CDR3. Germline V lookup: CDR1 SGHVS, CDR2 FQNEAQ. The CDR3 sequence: CASSPIPGAGETEAFF. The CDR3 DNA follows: TGTGCCAGCAGCCCGATTCCAGGGGCCGGGGAGACTGAAGCTTTCTTT.

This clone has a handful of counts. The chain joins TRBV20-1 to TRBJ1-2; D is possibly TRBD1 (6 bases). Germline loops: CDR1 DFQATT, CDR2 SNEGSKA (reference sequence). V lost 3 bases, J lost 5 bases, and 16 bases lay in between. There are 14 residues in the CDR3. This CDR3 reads CSASPKQGRYGYTF. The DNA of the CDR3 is TGCAGTGCTAGTCCGAAACAGGGACGATATGGCTACACCTTC.

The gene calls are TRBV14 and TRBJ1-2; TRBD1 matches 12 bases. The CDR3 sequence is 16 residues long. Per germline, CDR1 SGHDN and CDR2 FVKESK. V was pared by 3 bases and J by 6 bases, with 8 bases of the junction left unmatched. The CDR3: CASSQTGTGGLDGYTF. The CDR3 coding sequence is TGTGCCAGCAGCCAGACCGGGACAGGGGGCCTGGATGGCTACACCTTC.

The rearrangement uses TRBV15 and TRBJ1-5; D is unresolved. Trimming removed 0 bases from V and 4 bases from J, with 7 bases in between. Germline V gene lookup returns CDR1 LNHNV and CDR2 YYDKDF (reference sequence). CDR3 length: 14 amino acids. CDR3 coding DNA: TGTGCCACCAGCAGAGACAGACTAAATCAGCCCCAGCATTTT. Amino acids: CATSRDRLNQPQHF.

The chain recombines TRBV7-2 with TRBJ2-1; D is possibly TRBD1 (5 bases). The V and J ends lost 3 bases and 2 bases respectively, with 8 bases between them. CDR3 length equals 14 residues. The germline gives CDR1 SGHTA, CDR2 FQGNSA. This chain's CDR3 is CASSFIGAYNEQFF. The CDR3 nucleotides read TGTGCCAGCAGCTTCATAGGGGCCTACAATGAGCAGTTCTTC.

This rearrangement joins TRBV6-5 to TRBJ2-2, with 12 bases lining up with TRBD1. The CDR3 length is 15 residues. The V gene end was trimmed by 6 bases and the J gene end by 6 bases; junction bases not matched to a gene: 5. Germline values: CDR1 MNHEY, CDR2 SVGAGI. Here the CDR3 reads CASRGDRGPSGELFF. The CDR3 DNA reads TGTGCCAGCAGGGGGGACAGGGGGCCGTCCGGGGAGCTGTTTTTT.

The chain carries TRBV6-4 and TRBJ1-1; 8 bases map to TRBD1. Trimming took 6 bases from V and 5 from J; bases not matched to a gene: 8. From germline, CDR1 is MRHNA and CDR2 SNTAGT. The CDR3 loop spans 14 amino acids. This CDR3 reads CASSPDRAGTEAFF. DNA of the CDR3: TGTGCCAGCAGCCCGGACAGGGCTGGTACTGAAGCTTTCTTT.

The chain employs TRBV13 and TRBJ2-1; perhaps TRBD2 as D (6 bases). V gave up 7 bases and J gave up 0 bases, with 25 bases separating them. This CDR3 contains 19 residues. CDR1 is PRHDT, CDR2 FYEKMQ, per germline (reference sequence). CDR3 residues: CASNVRGLLAGTSYNEQFF. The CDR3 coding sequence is TGTGCCAGCAACGTTAGAGGTCTGTTGGCGGGGACCTCCTACAATGAGCAGTTCTTC.

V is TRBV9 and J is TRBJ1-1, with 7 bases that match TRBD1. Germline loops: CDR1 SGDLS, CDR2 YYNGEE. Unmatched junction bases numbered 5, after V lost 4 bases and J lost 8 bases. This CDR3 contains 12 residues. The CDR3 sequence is CASSPRDSEAFF. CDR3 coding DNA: TGTGCCAGCAGCCCCCGGGACAGCGAAGCTTTCTTT. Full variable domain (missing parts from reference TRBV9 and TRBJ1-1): DSGVTQTPKHLITATGQRVTLRCSPRSGDLSVYWYQQSLDQGLQFLIQYYNGEERAKGNILERFSAQQFPDLHSELNLSSLELGDSALYFCASSPRDSEAFFGQGTRLTVV.

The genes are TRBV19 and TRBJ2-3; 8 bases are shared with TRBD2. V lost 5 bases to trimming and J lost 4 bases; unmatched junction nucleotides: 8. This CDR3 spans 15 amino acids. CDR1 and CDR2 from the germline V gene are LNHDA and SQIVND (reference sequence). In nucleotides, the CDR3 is TGTGCCAGTAGTGTAACGGGGGGGCCCTCAGATACGCAGTATTTT. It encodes CASSVTGGPSDTQYF. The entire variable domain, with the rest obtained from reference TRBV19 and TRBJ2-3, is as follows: DGGITQSPKYLFRKEGQNVTLSCEQNLNHDAMYWYRQDPGQGLRLIYYSQIVNDFQKGDIAEGYSVSREKKESFPLTVTSAQKNPTAFYLCASSVTGGPSDTQYFGPGTRLTVL.

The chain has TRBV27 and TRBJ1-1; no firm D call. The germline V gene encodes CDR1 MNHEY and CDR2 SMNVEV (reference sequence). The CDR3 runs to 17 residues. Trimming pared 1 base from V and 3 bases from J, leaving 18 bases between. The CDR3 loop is CASSLYMFPGADTEAFF. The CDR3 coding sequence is TGTGCCAGCAGTTTATATATGTTTCCAGGAGCGGACACTGAAGCTTTCTTT.

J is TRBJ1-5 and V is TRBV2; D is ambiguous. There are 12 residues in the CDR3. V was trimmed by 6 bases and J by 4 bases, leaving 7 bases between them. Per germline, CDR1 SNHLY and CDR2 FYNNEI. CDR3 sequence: CASRSSNQPQHF. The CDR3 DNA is TGTGCCAGCAGGTCCTCTAATCAGCCCCAGCATTTT.

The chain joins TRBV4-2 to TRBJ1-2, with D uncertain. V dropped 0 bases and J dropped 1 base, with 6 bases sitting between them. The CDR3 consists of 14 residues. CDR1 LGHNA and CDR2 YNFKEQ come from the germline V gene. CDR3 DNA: TGTGCCAGCAGCCAAGATCCGGGTAACTATGGCTACACCTTC. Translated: CASSQDPGNYGYTF.

The CDR3 reads CASSQGTVGYTF. The CDR3 DNA reads as TGCGCCAGCAGCCAGGGGACAGTGGGCTACACCTTC. The chain combines TRBV4-3 with TRBJ1-2; TRBD1 matches at 7 bases. Germline-derived CDR1 and CDR2 are LGHNA and YSLEER. This CDR3 is 12 amino acids long. V was pared by 3 bases and J by 8 bases, with 3 bases of the junction left unmatched.

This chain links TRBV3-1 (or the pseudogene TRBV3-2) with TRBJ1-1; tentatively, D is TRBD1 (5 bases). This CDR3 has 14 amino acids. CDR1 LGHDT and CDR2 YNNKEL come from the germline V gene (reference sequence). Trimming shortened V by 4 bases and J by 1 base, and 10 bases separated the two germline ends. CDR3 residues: CASSLLDRNTEAFF. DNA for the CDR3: TGTGCCAGCAGCCTTCTCGACAGGAACACTGAAGCTTTCTTT.

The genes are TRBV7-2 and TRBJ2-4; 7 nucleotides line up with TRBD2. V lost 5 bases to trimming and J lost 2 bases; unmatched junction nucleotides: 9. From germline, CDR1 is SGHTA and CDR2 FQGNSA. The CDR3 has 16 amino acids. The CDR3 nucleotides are TGTGCCAGCAGCCTTGAGCGGGGTCGAACCAAAAACATTCAGTACTTC. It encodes CASSLERGRTKNIQYF.

CDR3: CASSLAARGGYTF. The CDR3 DNA sequence: TGTGCCAGCAGCTTAGCGGCCAGGGGTGGCTACACCTTC. The V call is TRBV7-9, the J call TRBJ1-2, with D possibly matching TRBD1 (6 bases). V was shortened by 0 bases and J by 7 bases, with 9 bases between the two germline ends. The CDR3 totals 13 residues. The germline CDR1 and CDR2 sequences are SEHNR and FQNEAQ (reference sequence).

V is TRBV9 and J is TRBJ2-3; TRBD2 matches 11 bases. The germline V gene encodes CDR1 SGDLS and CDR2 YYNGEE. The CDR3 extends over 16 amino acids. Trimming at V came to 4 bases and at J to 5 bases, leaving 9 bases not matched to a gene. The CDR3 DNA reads TGTGCCAGCAGCACCTTAGCGGGGGGGCCGGTAGATACGCAGTATTTT. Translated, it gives CASSTLAGGPVDTQYF.

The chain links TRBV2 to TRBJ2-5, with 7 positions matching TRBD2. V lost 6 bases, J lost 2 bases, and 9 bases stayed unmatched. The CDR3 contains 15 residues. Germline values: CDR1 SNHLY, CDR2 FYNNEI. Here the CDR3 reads CASSRTGREQETQYF. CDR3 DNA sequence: TGTGCCAGCAGCAGGACCGGGCGGGAGCAAGAGACCCAGTACTTC. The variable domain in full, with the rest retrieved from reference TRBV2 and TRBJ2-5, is EPEVTQTPSHQVTQMGQEVILRCVPISNHLYFYWYRQILGQKVEFLVSFYNNEISEKSEIFDDQFSVERPDGSNFTLKIRSTKLEDSAMYFCASSRTGREQETQYFGPGTRLLVL.

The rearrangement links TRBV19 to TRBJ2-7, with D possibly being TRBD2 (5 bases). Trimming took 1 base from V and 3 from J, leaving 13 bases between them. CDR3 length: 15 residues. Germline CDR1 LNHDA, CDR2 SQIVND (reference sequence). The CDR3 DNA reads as TGTGCCAGTAGTATAGCCGGACTCCGAGACTACGAGCAGTACTTC. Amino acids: CASSIAGLRDYEQYF.